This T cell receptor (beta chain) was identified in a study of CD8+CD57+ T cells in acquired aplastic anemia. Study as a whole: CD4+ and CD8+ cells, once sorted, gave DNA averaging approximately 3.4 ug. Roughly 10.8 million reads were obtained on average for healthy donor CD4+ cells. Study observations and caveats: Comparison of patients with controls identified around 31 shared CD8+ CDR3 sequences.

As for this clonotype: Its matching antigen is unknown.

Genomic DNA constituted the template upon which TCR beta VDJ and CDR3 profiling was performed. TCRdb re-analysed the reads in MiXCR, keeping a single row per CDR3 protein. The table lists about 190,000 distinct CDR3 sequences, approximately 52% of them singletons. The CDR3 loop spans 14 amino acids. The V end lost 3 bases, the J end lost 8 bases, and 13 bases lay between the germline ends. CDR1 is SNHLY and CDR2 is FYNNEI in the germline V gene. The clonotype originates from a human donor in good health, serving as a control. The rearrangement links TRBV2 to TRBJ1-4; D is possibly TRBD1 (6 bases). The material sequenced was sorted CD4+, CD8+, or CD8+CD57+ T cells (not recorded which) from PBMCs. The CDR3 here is CASSEGADPEKLFF. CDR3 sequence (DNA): TGTGCCAGCAGTGAGGGGGCGGACCCGGAAAAACTGTTTTTT.